This T cell receptor beta chain was documented in a study of blood T cells in healthy people across ages (dated by TCRdb to between 2015 and 2016). Background on the whole study: In model experiments, template switching captured roughly one uniquely barcoded TCR beta cDNA molecule for every two T cells. The study analyzed two additional independent replicas of 1 million unique cDNA reads from the same blood draw for two donors, one aged 18 to 30 and one aged 80 or older. The study measured age-related changes in TCR beta repertoire diversity using deep sequencing normalized with unique cDNA molecular identifiers. The donors were divided into four age groups: young (average around 17 years), middle-aged (around 37), aged (about 62) and long-lived (roughly 88). To avoid experimental bias, donors of different ages were randomly spread across the sequencing lanes.

The donors were roughly 38 Caucasian individuals from Russia, aged roughly 6 to 100 years, who were systemically healthy. Each donor gave 9.5 to 10 milliliters of peripheral blood, drawn into EDTA-treated Vacutainer tubes. Ficoll-Paque density-gradient centrifugation was used to isolate PBMCs, with at least 7 million obtained per sample. Trizol reagent was used to extract total RNA from the PBMCs, yielding at least 5.5 micrograms per sample. The percentages of naive CD45RAhigh/CD27high T cells were determined by flow cytometry on a PBMC aliquot from every donor. This clonotype is a singleton in its sample. Its antigen is still unknown. No much larger clone exists at a distance of one base, and base qualities are not known. Preparation of the library involved 5' RACE. Sequencing relied on an Illumina HiSeq 2500. A second PCR of about 6 to 11 cycles was performed with a sample-barcoded 5' primer and a J-beta primer mix. A template-switch 5' adaptor carrying 12 random nucleotides introduced a unique molecular identifier onto each TCR beta cDNA molecule. At least 2.5 million CDR3-containing paired-end reads were obtained from each sample. First-strand cDNA was synthesized from all RNA with the Mint cDNA synthesis kit, primed by a TRBC-specific oligonucleotide. Following uracil-DNA glycosylase treatment, all cDNA underwent a first 18-cycle PCR with the universal primers M1SS and BC2_uni_R. The paper's data handling went like this. Each sample was normalized by randomly selecting 1 million high-quality reads, each carrying a distinct molecular identifier. Reads with shared molecular identifiers were discarded instead of being binned into consensus sequences. MiTCR, with a Q25 quality threshold and the strictest error-elimination algorithm, was used for CDR3 identification, clonotype clustering and error correction. Lower-bound total TCR beta diversity was estimated with a nonparametric unseen species model using Euler transformation. TCRdb reran the public reads through fastp at Q25 and MiXCR, keeping productive beta chains. Each CDR3 protein appears once, grouped with its most common genes and DNA. TCRdb assigned the V and J calls; the authors' analysis was not used. Within this sample are 890,000 or so distinct CDR3 sequences, with roughly 60% of them counted one time only. The top ten clones comprise 28% of the sample.

The CDR3 measures 16 amino acids from cysteine to phenylalanine. Only the CDR3 region is kept as DNA, spanning 48 bases read in frame from base 1. As encoded in the germline V gene (reference sequence), CDR1 is LNHNV while CDR2 is YYDKDF. V trim: 0 bases; J trim: 11 bases; unmatched bases: 15. General study outcomes and caveats: Estimates of total diversity based on one million sequenced T cells were regarded as lower bounds and as underestimates. Because the CMV infection status of the donors was unknown, age-related changes in expanded clonotypes may potentially have been confounded. The long-lived group showed more naive CD4+ T cells, fewer expanded clones and increased TCR diversity than the aged group, suggesting age selection. As age increased, observed TCR beta diversity per million T cells dropped in a roughly linear way, and a significant reduction was already evident by age 40. Bulk unsorted PBMC profiling prevented conclusive comparison of naive and antigen-experienced compartments. A strong correlation was found between observed TCR beta diversity and the percentage of naive T cells measured by flow cytometry.

The receptor's source is a man between 25 and 39 years old in good health. Material: blood. The sequence is built from TRBV15 and TRBJ2-5, with 7 bases matching TRBD1. The CDR3 region reads CATSRDPGTAYNEQYF. The bases read TGTGCCACCAGCAGAGATCCGGGGACAGCATACAATGAGCAGTACTTC.